This T cell receptor (beta chain) was recovered during a study of blood T cell repertoires in COVID-19. Per the germline V gene, CDR1 is LGHDT and CDR2 is YNNKEL (reference sequence). This CDR3 comprises 15 residues. The V segment lost 3 bases and the J segment 6 bases; nucleotides outside the gene matches: 6. Clones were sequenced by immunoSEQ multiplex PCR, and TCRdb holds only the in-frame ones, with some missing. The sample carries 250,000 to 350,000 clones, around 90% recorded once. Participants had their cohort set by participant-reported clinical history. The TCR was taken from a woman aged 55 to 70 in a cohort exposed to, infected with or recovered from COVID-19 (not recorded which). Input material: PBMCs or T cells enriched from blood (not recorded which). The chain employs TRBV3-1 (or the pseudogene TRBV3-2) and TRBJ2-1; 9 positions match TRBD2. The CDR3 coding sequence is TGTGCCAGCAGCCAGCGGGAGGGCTTTCTCAATGAGCAGTTCTTC. Encoded protein: CASSQREGFLNEQFF.